Each of the 17 T cell receptor beta chains below was sequenced from the same sample in a study of T cells in Graves' hyperthyroidism and ophthalmopathy. There were TCR beta CDR3 regions amplified from RNA transcripts. HTBI primers were used for first-round RT-PCR of the TCR CDR3. TCRdb passed the multiplex PCR reads through MiXCR, listing each CDR3 protein once. The sample lists roughly 710,000 distinct CDR3 sequences, around a third occurring once. The sample consisted of blood. These receptors were collected from a woman aged 40 to 50 with Graves' hyperthyroidism.

The V gene is TRBV4-1, the J gene TRBJ1-5; D ambiguous. CDR3 length equals 15 residues. Germline V gene sequence: CDR1 MGHRA, CDR2 YSYEKL. Trimming stripped 4 bases from V and 0 bases from J, with 10 bases between. The CDR3 sequence: CASSPTEYSNQPQHF. The CDR3 nucleotides are TGCGCCAGCAGCCCGACCGAATATAGCAATCAGCCCCAGCATTTT.

V usage is TRBV12-3 or TRBV12-4 and J usage is TRBJ2-7; D is undetermined. V lost 4 bases to trimming and J lost 7 bases, with 14 bases between them. The CDR3 length is 13 residues. CDR3 amino acids: CASSYMGMEEQYF. CDR3 DNA sequence: TGTGCCAGCAGTTACATGGGGATGGAAGAGCAGTACTTC.

The V call is TRBV28, the J call TRBJ2-5, with 9 bases lining up with TRBD1. With 5 bases clipped from V and 4 bases from J, the junction kept 5 bases outside the gene matches. The CDR3 consists of 14 residues. CDR1 MDHEN and CDR2 SYDVKM come from the germline V gene. The CDR3 sequence is CASSATGGPETQYF. The CDR3 DNA reads as TGTGCCAGCAGTGCAACAGGGGGCCCAGAGACCCAGTACTTC.

This clonotype was detected a few times. The V gene is TRBV7-9, the J gene TRBJ1-5, with no clear D. The CDR3 consists of 12 residues. Germline values: CDR1 SEHNR, CDR2 FQNEAQ (reference sequence). Between the trimmed V and J ends, which lost 5 bases and 7 bases, there was a span of 9 bases. The chain's CDR3 is CASSNGPQPQHF. The DNA for the CDR3 is TGTGCCAGCAGCAACGGGCCGCAGCCCCAGCATTTT.

This clonotype has at least ten counts. CDR3 sequence reads: CASRPGLANTGELFF. CDR3 nucleotides: TGCGCCAGCAGGCCGGGACTAGCGAACACCGGGGAGCTGTTTTTT. V usage is TRBV5-1 and J usage is TRBJ2-2, with TRBD2 identical over 8 bases. Germline V CDR1 and CDR2: SGHRS, YFSETQ. J was trimmed by 0 bases and V by 5 bases; bases with no gene match: 3. The CDR3 totals 15 residues. The full variable domain, rest sourced from reference TRBV5-1 and TRBJ2-2, is KAGVTQTPRYLIKTRGQQVTLSCSPISGHRSVSWYQQTPGQGLQFLFEYFSETQRNKGNFPGRFSGRQFSNSRSEMNVSTLELGDSALYLCASRPGLANTGELFFGEGSRLTVL.

The chain has TRBV29-1 and TRBJ2-7, with D tentatively TRBD2 (5 bases). Trimming took off 3 bases at V and 2 bases at J, with 11 bases between the two ends. The CDR3 has 13 residues. Germline CDR1 and CDR2: SQVTM and ANQGSEA. The CDR3 DNA reads TGCAGCGTTGACGACGGGGTCCCCTACGAGCAGTACTTC. Encoded protein: CSVDDGVPYEQYF.

V and J are TRBV15 and TRBJ2-3, with 8 bases lining up with TRBD2. Losses at the gene ends were 1 base for V and 2 bases for J; bases not matched to a gene: 5. The germline V gene has CDR1 LNHNV and CDR2 YYDKDF (reference sequence). This CDR3 has 16 residues. DNA of the CDR3: TGTGCCACCAGCAGAGCTGCGGGAGGAAACACAGATACGCAGTATTTT. It translates to CATSRAAGGNTDTQYF.

The chain joins TRBV20-1 to TRBJ2-5, with 10 nucleotides matching TRBD2. Trimming cost V 4 bases and J 4 bases; bases outside gene matches: 15. CDR3 size: 17 residues. Germline V lookup: CDR1 DFQATT, CDR2 SNEGSKA (reference sequence). The CDR3 DNA reads TGCAGTGCTATGGGGCTAGCGGGGGCCGACGGGGTAGAGACCCAGTACTTC. Translation gives CSAMGLAGADGVETQYF.

The genes are TRBV19 and TRBJ1-2, with 7 bases fitting TRBD1. This CDR3 comprises 14 residues. Germline CDR1 reads LNHDA; CDR2 reads SQIVND (reference sequence). With 3 bases clipped from V and 5 bases from J, the junction kept 6 bases outside the gene matches. CDR3 in amino acids: CASSMERGRYGYTF. DNA for the CDR3: TGTGCCAGTAGTATGGAGAGGGGGCGTTATGGCTACACCTTC. The full variable domain, completed using reference TRBV19 and TRBJ1-2, is DGGITQSPKYLFRKEGQNVTLSCEQNLNHDAMYWYRQDPGQGLRLIYYSQIVNDFQKGDIAEGYSVSREKKESFPLTVTSAQKNPTAFYLCASSMERGRYGYTFGSGTRLTVV.

This chain connects TRBV2 to TRBJ1-1; 9 nucleotides align to TRBD1. The length of the CDR3 is 12 residues. V lost 10 bases and J lost 5; bases outside the gene matches: 5. From germline, CDR1 is SNHLY and CDR2 FYNNEI. The CDR3: CATRTGETEAFF. CDR3 DNA: TGTGCCACGCGGACAGGGGAGACTGAAGCTTTCTTT.

For this clonotype: A read error may account for a junction end that differs from germline. V usage is TRBV7-2 and J usage is TRBJ1-3, with D perhaps TRBD1 (6 bases). Germline CDR1 is SGHTA and CDR2 is FQGNSA. The CDR3 is 18 residues long. CDR3 in DNA: TGCGCCAGCAGCCGAGGAAGTGGGACACTCAACTCTGGAAACACCATATATTTT. It is translated as CASSRGSGTLNSGNTIYF.

Many counts were recorded for this clonotype. The rearrangement uses TRBV5-8 and TRBJ1-2; 7 nucleotides line up with TRBD1. This CDR3 contains 14 residues. V shed 3 bases and J 0 bases; nucleotides not matched to a gene: 2. Germline CDR1 and CDR2: SGHTS and YDEGEE. CDR3 DNA sequence: TGTGCCAGCAGCTGGACAGGCCCTAACTATGGCTACACCTTC. This translates into CASSWTGPNYGYTF.

The rearrangement uses TRBV7-8 and TRBJ1-2, with 7 bases lining up with TRBD1. The trim removed 5 bases at V and 5 bases at J, leaving 8 bases unmatched. The CDR3 totals 14 residues. Germline V CDR1 and CDR2: SGHVS, FQNEAQ. DNA of the CDR3: TGTGCCAGCAGCGCAGGGACAGATCCTTATGGCTACACCTTC. Protein product: CASSAGTDPYGYTF.

This clonotype was seen ten or more times. The chain carries TRBV25-1 and TRBJ2-5; D unresolved. Germline V gene lookup returns CDR1 MGHDK and CDR2 SYGVNS. V was shortened by 4 bases and J by 5 bases, with 20 bases between the two germline ends. The CDR3 totals 16 residues. CDR3 DNA: TGTGCCAGCAGTGGGTCTCGAGGTTATCCACCGGAGACCCAGTACTTC. This codes for CASSGSRGYPPETQYF.

This clonotype has only a few counts. The chain joins TRBV7-9 to TRBJ2-5, with 8 bases fitting TRBD1. This CDR3 comprises 14 residues. Trimming took 5 bases from V and 5 from J; bases not matched to a gene: 7. The V gene's germline CDR1 is SEHNR and CDR2 FQNEAQ (reference sequence). The CDR3 sequence: CASSGPGGGETQYF. The CDR3 nucleotides are TGTGCCAGCAGCGGGCCAGGGGGCGGGGAGACCCAGTACTTC.

As regards this clonotype: No DNA is shown, since the ends of the CDR3 on it are uncertain; the CDR3 is the one TCRdb lists. The chain carries TRBV5-1 and TRBJ2-2. The CDR3 region is 14 residues in length, termini included. The V gene's germline CDR1 is SGHRS and CDR2 YFSETQ. CDR3 sequence reads: CASSLAGTPGSCFF.

The chain carries TRBV9 and TRBJ1-2; D possibly corresponds to TRBD1 (5 bases). CDR1 and CDR2 from the germline V gene are SGDLS and YYNGEE. Trimming took 3 bases from V and 6 from J, leaving 24 bases between them. The CDR3 is 17 amino acids. The CDR3 is CASSGAGTVFAGDGYTF. The CDR3 nucleotides are TGTGCCAGCAGCGGAGCCGGGACCGTATTTGCAGGCGATGGCTACACCTTC.